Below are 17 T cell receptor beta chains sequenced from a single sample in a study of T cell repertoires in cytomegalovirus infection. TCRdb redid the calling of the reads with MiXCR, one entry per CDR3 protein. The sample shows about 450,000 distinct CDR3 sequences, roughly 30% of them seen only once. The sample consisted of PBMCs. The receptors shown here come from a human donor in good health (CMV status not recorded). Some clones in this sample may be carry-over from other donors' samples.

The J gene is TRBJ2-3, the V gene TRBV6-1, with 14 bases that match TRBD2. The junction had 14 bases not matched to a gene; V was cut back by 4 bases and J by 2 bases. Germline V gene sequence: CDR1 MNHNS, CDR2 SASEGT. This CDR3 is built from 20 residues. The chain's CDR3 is CASSVRRNPGLAGDTDTQYF. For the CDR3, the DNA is TGTGCCAGCAGTGTCCGGCGGAACCCGGGACTAGCGGGGGACACAGATACGCAGTATTTT.

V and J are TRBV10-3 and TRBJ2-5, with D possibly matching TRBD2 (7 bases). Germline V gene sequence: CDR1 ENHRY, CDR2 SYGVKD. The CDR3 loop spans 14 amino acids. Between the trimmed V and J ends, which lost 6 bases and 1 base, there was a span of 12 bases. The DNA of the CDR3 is TGTGCCATCAGCCAGGGGACTATCCAAGAGACCCAGTACTTC. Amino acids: CAISQGTIQETQYF.

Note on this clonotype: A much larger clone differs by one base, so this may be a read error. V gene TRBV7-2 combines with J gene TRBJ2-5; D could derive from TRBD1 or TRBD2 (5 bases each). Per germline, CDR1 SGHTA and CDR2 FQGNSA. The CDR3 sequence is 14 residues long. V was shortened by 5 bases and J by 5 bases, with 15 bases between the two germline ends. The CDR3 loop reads CTSSPRGTLETQYF. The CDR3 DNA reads TGTACCAGCAGCCCCCGTGGGACCCTGGAGACCCAGTACTTC. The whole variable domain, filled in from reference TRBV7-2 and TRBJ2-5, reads GAGVSQSPSNKVTEKGKDVELRCDPISGHTALYWYRQSLGQGLEFLIYFQGNSAPDKSGLPSDRFSAERTGGSVSTLTIQRTQQEDSAVYLCTSSPRGTLETQYFGPGTRLLVL.

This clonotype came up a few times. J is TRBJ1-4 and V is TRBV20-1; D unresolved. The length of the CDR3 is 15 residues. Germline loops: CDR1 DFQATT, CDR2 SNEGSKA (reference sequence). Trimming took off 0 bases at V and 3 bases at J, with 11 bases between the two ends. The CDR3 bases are TGCAGTGCTAGAGATTCAGACGCAGCTAATGAAAAACTGTTTTTT. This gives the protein CSARDSDAANEKLFF.

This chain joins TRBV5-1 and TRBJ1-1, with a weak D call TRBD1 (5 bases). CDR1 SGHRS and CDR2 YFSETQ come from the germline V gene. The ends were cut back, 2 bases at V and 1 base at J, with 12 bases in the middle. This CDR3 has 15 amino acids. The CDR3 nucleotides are TGCGCCAGCAGCTTATTGGGACCGAAGAACACTGAAGCTTTCTTT. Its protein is CASSLLGPKNTEAFF. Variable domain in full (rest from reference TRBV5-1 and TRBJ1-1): KAGVTQTPRYLIKTRGQQVTLSCSPISGHRSVSWYQQTPGQGLQFLFEYFSETQRNKGNFPGRFSGRQFSNSRSEMNVSTLELGDSALYLCASSLLGPKNTEAFFGQGTRLTVV.

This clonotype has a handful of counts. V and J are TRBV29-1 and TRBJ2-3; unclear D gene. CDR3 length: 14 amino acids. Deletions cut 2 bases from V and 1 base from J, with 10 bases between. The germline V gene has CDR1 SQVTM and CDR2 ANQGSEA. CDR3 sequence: CSVEKADGTDTQYF. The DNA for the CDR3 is TGCAGCGTTGAAAAGGCTGATGGCACAGATACGCAGTATTTT.

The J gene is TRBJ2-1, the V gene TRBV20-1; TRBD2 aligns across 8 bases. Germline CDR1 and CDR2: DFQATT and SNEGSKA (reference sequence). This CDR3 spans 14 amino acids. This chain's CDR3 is CSALNAGGINEQFF. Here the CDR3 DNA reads TGCAGCGCGCTAAACGCGGGGGGAATAAATGAGCAGTTCTTC.

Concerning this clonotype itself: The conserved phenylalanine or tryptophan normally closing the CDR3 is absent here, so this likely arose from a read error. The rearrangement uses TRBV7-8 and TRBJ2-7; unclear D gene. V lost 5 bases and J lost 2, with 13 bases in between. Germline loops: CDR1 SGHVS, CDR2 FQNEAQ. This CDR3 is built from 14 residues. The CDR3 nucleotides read TGTGCCAGCAGCCCCCGTGAGGATCCCTACGAGCAGTACTGC. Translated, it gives CASSPREDPYEQYC.

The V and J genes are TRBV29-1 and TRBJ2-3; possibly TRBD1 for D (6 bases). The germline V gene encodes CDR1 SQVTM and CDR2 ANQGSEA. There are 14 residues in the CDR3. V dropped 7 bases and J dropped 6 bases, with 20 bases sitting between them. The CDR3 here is CSAAWLGAGDTQYF. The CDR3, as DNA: TGCAGCGCGGCGTGGTTGGGGGCAGGGGATACGCAGTATTTT.

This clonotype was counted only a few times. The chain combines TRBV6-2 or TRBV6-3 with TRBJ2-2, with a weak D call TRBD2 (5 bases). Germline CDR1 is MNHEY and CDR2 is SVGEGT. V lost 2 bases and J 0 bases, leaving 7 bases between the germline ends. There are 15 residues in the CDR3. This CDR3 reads CASSYKRSNTGELFF. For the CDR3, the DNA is TGTGCCAGCAGTTACAAGCGGTCGAACACCGGGGAGCTGTTTTTT.

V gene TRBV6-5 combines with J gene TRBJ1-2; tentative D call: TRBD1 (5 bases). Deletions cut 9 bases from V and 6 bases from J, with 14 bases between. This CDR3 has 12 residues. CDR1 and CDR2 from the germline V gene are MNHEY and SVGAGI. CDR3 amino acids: CARATRDDGYTF. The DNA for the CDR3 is TGTGCCAGAGCTACGAGGGACGATGGCTACACCTTC.

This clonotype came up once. DNA for the CDR3: TGTGCCAGCAGCTGGGCCGGGAGCGGCTACTACAATGAGCAGTTCTTC. As protein: CASSWAGSGYYNEQFF. This chain uses TRBV5-6 with TRBJ2-1, with a possible D match to TRBD2 (6 bases). Deletions cut 3 bases from V and 3 bases from J, with 16 bases between. CDR1 and CDR2 (germline): SGHDT, YYEEEE. The CDR3 runs to 16 residues.

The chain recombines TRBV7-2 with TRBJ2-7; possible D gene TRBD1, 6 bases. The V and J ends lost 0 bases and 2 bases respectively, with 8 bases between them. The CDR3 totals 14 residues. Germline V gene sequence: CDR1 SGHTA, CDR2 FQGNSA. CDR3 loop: CASSLAQGTYEQYF. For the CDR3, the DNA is TGTGCCAGCAGCTTAGCACAGGGCACCTACGAGCAGTACTTC.

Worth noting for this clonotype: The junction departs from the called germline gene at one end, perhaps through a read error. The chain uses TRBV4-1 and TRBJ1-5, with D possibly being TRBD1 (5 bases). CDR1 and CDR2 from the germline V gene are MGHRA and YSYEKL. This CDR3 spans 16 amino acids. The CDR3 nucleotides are TGTGCCAGCAGCCAAGAGCAGGGACCGAGCAATCAGCCCCAGCATTTT. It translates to CASSQEQGPSNQPQHF.

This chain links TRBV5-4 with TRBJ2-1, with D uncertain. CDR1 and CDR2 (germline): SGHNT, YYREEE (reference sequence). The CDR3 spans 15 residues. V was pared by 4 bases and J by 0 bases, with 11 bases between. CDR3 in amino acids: CASSPILSSYNEQFF. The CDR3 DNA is TGTGCCAGCAGCCCCATACTCAGCTCCTACAATGAGCAGTTCTTC.

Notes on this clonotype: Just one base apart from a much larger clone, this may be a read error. The CDR3 protein is CASSGSGTGSEKLVF. CDR3 sequence (DNA): TGTGCCAGCAGTGGCTCCGGGACAGGGAGTGAAAAACTGGTTTTT. The chain is built from TRBV6-1 and TRBJ1-4, with 9 positions matching TRBD1. The V gene's germline CDR1 is MNHNS and CDR2 SASEGT. This CDR3 has 15 residues.

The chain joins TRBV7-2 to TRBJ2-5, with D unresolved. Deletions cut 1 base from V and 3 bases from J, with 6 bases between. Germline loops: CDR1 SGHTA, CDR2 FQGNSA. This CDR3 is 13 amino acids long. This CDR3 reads CASSLVAKETQYF. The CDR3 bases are TGTGCCAGCAGCTTAGTGGCCAAAGAGACCCAGTACTTC.